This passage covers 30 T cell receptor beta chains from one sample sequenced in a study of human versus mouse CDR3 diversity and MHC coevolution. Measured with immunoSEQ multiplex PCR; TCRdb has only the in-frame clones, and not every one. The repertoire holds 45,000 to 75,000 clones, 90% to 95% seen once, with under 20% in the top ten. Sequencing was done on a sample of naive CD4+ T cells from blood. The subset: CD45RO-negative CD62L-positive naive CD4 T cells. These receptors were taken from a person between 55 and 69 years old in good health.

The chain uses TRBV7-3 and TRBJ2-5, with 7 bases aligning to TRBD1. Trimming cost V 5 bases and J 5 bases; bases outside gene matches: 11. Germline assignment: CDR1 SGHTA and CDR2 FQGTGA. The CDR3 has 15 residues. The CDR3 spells CASSRDSKGAETQYF. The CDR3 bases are TGTGCCAGCAGCCGGGACAGCAAGGGTGCGGAGACCCAGTACTTC.

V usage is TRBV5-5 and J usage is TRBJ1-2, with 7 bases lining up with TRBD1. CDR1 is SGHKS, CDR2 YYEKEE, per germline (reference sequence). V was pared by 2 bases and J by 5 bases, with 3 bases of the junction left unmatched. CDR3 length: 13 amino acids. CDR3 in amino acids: CASSLEGAYGYTF. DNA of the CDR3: TGTGCCAGCAGCTTAGAGGGGGCTTATGGCTACACCTTC.

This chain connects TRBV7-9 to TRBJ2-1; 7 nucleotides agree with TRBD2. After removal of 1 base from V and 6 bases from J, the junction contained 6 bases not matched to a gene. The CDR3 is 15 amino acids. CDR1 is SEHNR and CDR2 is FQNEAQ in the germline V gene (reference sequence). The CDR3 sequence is CASSLVAGGVNEQFF. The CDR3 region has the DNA TGTGCCAGCAGCTTAGTAGCGGGTGGGGTCAATGAGCAGTTCTTC. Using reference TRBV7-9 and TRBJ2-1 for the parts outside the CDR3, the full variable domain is DTGVSQNPRHKITKRGQNVTFRCDPISEHNRLYWYRQTLGQGPEFLTYFQNEAQLEKSRLLSDRFSAERPKGSFSTLEIQRTEQGDSAMYLCASSLVAGGVNEQFFGPGTRLTVL.

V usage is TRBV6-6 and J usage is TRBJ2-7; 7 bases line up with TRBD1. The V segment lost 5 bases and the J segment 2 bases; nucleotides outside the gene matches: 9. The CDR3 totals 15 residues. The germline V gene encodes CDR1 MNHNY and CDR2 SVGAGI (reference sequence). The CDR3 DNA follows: TGTGCCAGCAGTAACAACAGGGGCCGGGCCTACGAGCAGTACTTC. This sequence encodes CASSNNRGRAYEQYF.

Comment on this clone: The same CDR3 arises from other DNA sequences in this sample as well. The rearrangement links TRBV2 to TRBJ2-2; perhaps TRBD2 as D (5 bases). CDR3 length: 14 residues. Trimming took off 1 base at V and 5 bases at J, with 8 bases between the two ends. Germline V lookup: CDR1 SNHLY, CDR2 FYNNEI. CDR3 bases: TGTGCCAGCAGTGAAGGACGGGATACCGGGGAGCTGTTTTTT. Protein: CASSEGRDTGELFF.

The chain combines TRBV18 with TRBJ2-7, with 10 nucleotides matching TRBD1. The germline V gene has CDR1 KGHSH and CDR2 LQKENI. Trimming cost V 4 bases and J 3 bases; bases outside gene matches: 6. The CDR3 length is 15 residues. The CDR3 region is CASSRPGQGNYEQYF. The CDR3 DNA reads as TGTGCCAGCTCACGACCGGGACAGGGGAACTACGAGCAGTACTTC.

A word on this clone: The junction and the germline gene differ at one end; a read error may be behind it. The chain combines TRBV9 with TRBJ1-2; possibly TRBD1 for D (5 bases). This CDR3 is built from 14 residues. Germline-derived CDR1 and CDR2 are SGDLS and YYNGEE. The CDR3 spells CASSARQGNNGYTF. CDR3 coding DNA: TGTGCCAGCAGTGCACGGCAGGGTAACAATGGCTACACCTTC.

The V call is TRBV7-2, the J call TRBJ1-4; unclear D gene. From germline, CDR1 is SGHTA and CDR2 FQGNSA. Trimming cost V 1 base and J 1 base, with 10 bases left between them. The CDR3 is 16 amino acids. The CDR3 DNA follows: TGTGCCAGCAGCTTAGGATCCGGGAGAACTAATGAAAAACTGTTTTTT. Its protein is CASSLGSGRTNEKLFF. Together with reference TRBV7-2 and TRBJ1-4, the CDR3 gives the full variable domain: GAGVSQSPSNKVTEKGKDVELRCDPISGHTALYWYRQSLGQGLEFLIYFQGNSAPDKSGLPSDRFSAERTGGSVSTLTIQRTQQEDSAVYLCASSLGSGRTNEKLFFGSGTQLSVL.

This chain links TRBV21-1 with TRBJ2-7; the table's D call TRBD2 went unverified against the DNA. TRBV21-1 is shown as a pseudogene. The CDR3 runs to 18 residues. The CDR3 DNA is TGTGCCAGCAGCAAAGAGAAGGGTTTACGGGGTCCAACCTACGAGCAGTACTTC. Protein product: CASSKEKGLRGPTYEQYF.

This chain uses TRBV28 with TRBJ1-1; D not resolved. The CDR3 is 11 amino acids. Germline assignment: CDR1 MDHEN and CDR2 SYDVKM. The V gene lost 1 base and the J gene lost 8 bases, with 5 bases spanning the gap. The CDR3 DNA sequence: TGTGCCAGCAGTTTATACTTAGAAGCTTTCTTT. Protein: CASSLYLEAFF.

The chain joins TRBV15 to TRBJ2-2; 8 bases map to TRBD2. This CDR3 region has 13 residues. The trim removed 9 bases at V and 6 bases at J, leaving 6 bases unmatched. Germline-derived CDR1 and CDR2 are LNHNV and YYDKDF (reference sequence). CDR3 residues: CATQSTSAGELFF. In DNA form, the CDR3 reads TGTGCCACGCAGTCGACTAGCGCCGGGGAGCTGTTTTTT.

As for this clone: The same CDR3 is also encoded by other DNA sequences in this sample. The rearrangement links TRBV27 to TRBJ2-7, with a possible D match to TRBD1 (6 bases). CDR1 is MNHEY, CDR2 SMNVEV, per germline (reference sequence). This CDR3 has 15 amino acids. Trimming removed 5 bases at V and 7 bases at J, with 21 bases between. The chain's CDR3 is CASSPGTQTLYEQYF. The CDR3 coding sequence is TGTGCCAGCAGTCCCGGGACACAGACTCTATATGAGCAGTACTTC.

CDR3 sequence: CATSGLTGTSGYTF. CDR3 DNA: TGTGCCACCAGCGGTTTGACAGGAACCTCTGGCTACACCTTC. V usage is TRBV15 and J usage is TRBJ1-2, with a weak D call TRBD1 (6 bases). Germline assignment: CDR1 LNHNV and CDR2 YYDKDF (reference sequence). V lost 5 bases and J lost 7, with 17 bases in between. The length of the CDR3 is 14 residues.

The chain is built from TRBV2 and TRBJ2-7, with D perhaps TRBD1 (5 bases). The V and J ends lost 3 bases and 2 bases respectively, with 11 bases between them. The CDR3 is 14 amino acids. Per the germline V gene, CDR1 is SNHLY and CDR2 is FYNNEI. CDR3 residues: CASSDGRAPYEQYF. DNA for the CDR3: TGTGCCAGCAGTGATGGCAGGGCACCCTACGAGCAGTACTTC.

Written as DNA, the CDR3 is TGTGCCAGCAGCCCTCGGGACAGAAATCAGCCCCAGCATTTT. Translated, it gives CASSPRDRNQPQHF. The rearrangement uses TRBV7-9 and TRBJ1-5, with 7 nucleotides matching TRBD1. V lost 5 bases to trimming and J lost 4 bases; unmatched junction nucleotides: 5. Germline CDR1 SEHNR, CDR2 FQNEAQ (reference sequence). The CDR3 consists of 14 residues.

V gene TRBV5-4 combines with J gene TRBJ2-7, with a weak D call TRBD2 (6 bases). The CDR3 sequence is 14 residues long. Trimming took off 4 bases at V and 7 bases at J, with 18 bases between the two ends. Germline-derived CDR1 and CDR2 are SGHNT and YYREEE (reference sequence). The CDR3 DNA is TGTGCCAGCAGCCCCAGCGGGCCGGCGCGGGAGCAGTACTTC. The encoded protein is CASSPSGPAREQYF.

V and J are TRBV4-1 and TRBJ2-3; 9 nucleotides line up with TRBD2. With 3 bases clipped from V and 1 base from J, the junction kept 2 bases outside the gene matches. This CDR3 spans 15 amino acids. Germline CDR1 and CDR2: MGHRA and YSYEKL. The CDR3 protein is CASSHRLAGTDTQYF. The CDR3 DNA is TGCGCCAGCAGCCACCGACTAGCGGGCACAGATACGCAGTATTTT.

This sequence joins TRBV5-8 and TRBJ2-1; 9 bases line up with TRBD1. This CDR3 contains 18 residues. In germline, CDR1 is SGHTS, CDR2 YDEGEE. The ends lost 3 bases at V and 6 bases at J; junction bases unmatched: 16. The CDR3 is CASSWDRAAVIGFNEQFF. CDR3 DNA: TGTGCCAGCAGCTGGGACAGGGCCGCTGTAATAGGGTTCAATGAGCAGTTCTTC. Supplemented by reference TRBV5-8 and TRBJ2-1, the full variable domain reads EAGVTQSPTHLIKTRGQQATLRCSPISGHTSVYWYQQALGLGLQFLLWYDEGEERNRGNFPPRFSGRQFPNYSSELNVNALELEDSALYLCASSWDRAAVIGFNEQFFGPGTRLTVL.

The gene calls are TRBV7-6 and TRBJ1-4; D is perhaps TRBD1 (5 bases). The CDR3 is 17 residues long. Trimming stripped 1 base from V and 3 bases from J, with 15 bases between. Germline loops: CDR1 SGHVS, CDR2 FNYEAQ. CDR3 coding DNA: TGTGCCAGCAGCTTAGGAATGTCGGGGGGTCCTAATGAAAAACTGTTTTTT. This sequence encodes CASSLGMSGGPNEKLFF.

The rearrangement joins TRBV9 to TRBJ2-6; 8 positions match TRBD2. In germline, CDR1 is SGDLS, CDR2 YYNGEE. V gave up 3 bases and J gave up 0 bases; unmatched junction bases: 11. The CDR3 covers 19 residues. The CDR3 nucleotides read TGTGCCAGCAGCGCGGGGGGGGGCAGTTTAACCTCTGGGGCCAACGTCCTGACTTTC. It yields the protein CASSAGGGSLTSGANVLTF.

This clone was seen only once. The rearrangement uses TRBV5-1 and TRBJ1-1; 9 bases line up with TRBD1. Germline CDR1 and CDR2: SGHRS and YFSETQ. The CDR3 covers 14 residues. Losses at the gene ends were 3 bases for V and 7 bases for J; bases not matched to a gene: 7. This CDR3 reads CASSSGQGTIEAFF. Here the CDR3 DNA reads TGCGCCAGCAGCTCGGGACAGGGTACGATTGAAGCTTTCTTT.

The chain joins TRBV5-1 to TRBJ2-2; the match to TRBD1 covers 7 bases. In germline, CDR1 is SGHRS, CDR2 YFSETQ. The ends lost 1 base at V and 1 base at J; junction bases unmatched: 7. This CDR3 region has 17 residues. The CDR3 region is CASSLREGGKNTGELFF. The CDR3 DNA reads TGCGCCAGCAGCTTGAGGGAAGGGGGCAAGAACACCGGGGAGCTGTTTTTT.

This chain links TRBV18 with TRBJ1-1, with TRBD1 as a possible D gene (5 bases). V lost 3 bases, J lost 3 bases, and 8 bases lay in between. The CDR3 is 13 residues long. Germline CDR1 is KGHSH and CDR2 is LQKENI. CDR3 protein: CASSPGRDTEAFF. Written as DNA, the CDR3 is TGTGCCAGCTCACCGGGCAGGGACACTGAAGCTTTCTTT.

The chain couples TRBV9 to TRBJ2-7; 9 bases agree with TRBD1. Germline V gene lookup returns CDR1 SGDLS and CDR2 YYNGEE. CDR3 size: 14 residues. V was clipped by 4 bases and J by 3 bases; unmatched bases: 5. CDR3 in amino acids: CASSIRDRDYEQYF. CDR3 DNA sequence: TGTGCCAGCAGCATCCGGGACAGGGACTACGAGCAGTACTTC.

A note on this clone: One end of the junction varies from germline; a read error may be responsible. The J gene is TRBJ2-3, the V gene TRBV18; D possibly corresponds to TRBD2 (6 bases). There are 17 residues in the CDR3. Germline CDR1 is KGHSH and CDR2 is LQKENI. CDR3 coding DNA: TGTGTCAGCTCACCACCTCTAGCGACTATTAGCACAGATACGCAGTATTTT. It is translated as CVSSPPLATISTDTQYF. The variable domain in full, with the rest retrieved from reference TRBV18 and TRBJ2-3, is NAGVMQNPRHLVRRRGQEARLRCSPMKGHSHVYWYRQLPEEGLKFMVYLQKENIIDESGMPKERFSAEFPKEGPSILRIQQVVRGDSAAYFCVSSPPLATISTDTQYFGPGTRLTVL.

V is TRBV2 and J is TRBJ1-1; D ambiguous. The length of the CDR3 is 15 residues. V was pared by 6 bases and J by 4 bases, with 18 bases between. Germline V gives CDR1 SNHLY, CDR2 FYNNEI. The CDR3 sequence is CASSQNTRVLTEAFF. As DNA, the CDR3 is TGTGCCAGCAGCCAGAATACCCGGGTCCTCACTGAAGCTTTCTTT.

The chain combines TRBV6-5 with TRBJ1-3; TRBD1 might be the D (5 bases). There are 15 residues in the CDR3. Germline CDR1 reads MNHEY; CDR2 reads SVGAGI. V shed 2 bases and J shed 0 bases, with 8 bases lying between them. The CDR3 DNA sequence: TGTGCCAGCAGTTACGGGGGGGACTCTGGAAACACCATATATTTT. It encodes CASSYGGDSGNTIYF.

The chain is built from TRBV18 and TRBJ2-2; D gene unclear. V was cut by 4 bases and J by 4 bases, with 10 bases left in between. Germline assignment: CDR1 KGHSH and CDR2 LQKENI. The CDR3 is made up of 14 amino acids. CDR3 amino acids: CASSLAETTGELFF. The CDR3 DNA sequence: TGTGCCAGCTCACTGGCGGAGACCACCGGGGAGCTGTTTTTT.

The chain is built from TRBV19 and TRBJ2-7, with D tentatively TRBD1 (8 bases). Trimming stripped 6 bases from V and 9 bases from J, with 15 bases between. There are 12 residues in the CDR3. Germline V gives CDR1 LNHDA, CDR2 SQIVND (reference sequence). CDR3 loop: CASRSTGGGQYF. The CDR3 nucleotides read TGTGCCAGTAGATCCACAGGGGGGGGGCAGTACTTC.

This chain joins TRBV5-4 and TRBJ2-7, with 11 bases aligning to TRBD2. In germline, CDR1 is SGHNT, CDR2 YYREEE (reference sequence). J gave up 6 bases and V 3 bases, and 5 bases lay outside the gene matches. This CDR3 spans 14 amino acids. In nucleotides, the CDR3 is TGTGCCAGCAGCTCGACTAGCGGGAACCTCGAGCAGTACTTC. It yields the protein CASSSTSGNLEQYF. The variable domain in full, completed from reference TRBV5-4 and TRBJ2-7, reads ETGVTQSPTHLIKTRGQQVTLRCSSQSGHNTVSWYQQALGQGPQFIFQYYREEENGRGNFPPRFSGLQFPNYSSELNVNALELDDSALYLCASSSTSGNLEQYFGPGTRLTVT.